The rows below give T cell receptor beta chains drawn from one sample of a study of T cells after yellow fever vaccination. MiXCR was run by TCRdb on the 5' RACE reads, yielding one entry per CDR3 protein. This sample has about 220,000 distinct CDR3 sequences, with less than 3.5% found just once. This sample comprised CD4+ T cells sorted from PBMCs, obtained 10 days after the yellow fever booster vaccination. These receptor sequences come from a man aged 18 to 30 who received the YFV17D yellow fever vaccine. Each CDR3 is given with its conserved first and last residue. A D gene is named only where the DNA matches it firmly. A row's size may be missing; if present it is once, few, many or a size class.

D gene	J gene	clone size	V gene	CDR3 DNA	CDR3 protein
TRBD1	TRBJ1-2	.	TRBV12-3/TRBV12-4	TGTGCCAGCAGTTGGGACAGCGGCTCCTATGGCTACACCTTC	CASSWDSGSYGYTF
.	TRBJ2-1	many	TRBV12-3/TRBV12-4	TGTGCCAGCAGTAGGGACATCTCCTACAATGAGCAGTTCTTC	CASSRDISYNEQFF
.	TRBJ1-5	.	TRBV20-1	TGCAGTTTCCAGGGAAGCCATCAGCCCCAGCATTTT	CSFQGSHQPQHF
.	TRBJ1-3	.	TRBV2	TGTGCCAGCAGTGAAGTACAGGGAGGAAACACCATATATTTT	CASSEVQGGNTIYF
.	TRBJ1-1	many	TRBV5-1	TGCGCCAGCAGACTAATGACAGGAACGAACACTGAAGCTTTCTTT	CASRLMTGTNTEAFF
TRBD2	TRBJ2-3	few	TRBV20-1	TGCAGTGCTGGCTCTAGCGGAACCTCAGATACGCAGTATTTT	CSAGSSGTSDTQYF
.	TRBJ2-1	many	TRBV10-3	TGTGCCATCAGTCCACAGGGTAACGACAATGAGCAGTTCTTC	CAISPQGNDNEQFF
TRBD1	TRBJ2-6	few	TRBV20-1	TGCAGTGCCACGACAGGGGGGACCTCTGGGGCCAACGTCCTGACTTTC	CSATTGGTSGANVLTF
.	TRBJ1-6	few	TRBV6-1	TGTGCCAGCAGCCCAGGAGGGGGACCCCTCCACTTT	CASSPGGGPLHF
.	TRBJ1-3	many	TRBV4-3	TGCGCCAGCAGCCAAGATCTGGGGGGTTCCGGAAACACCATATATTTT	CASSQDLGGSGNTIYF
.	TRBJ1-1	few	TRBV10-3	TGTGCCATCAGTGATCGTGGGGAGGCGGCCACTGAAGCTTTCTTT	CAISDRGEAATEAFF
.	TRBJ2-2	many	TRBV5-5	TGTGCCAGCAGCAAAGAGGGGCGGAGCACCGGGGAGCTGTTTTTT	CASSKEGRSTGELFF
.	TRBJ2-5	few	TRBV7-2	TGTGCCAGCAGCCCAGGGGACTGGCGGCCCAAAGAGACCCAGTACTTC	CASSPGDWRPKETQYF
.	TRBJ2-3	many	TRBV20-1	TGCAGTGCTATCCCCGGGGACCTCACAGATACGCAGTATTTT	CSAIPGDLTDTQYF
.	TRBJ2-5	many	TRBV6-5	TGTGCCAGCAGTTACTCGGCCAGAGAAGAGACCCAGTACTTC	CASSYSAREETQYF
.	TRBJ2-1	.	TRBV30	TGTGCCTGGAGTGTACGGGGCTCCCCCTACAATGAGCAGTTCTTC	CAWSVRGSPYNEQFF
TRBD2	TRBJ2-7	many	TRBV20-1	TGCAGTGCTAAACGGGACTACTACGAGCAGTACTTC	CSAKRDYYEQYF
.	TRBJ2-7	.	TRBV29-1	TGCAGCGCCACGACATCTCCTAGCTCCTACGAGCAGTACTTC	CSATTSPSSYEQYF
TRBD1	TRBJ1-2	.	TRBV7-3	TGTGCCAGCAGCCCTAGGGGGCTGGGCGACTATGGCTACACCTTC	CASSPRGLGDYGYTF
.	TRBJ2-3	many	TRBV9	TGTGCCACAAACAGAACAGATACGCAGTATTTT	CATNRTDTQYF
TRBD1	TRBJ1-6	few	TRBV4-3	TGCGCCAGCAGCCGAACAGGGGTAGGGGATTCACCCCTCCACTTT	CASSRTGVGDSPLHF
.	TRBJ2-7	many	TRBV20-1	TGCAGTGCTCGGGAGGGGGCCACCTACGAGCAGTACTTC	CSAREGATYEQYF
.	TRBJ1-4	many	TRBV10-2	TGCGCCAGCAGTGGGGGAATACCATGGCTGTTTTTT	CASSGGIPWLFF
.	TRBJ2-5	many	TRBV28	TGTGCCAGCAGTTTATTCCAGTTTACCGGGACAAAGAGCGAGACCCAGTACTTC	CASSLFQFTGTKSETQYF
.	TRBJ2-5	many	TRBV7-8	TGTGCCAGCAGCTTAGTGTGGGGGGGGCCGTTTAGAGGAGAGACCCAGTACTTC	CASSLVWGGPFRGETQYF
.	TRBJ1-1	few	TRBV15	TGTGCCACCAGCCCAAGGCAAGGGGTCACTGAAGCTTTCTTT	CATSPRQGVTEAFF
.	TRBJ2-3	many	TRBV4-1	TGCGCCAGCAGCGGAGACGGGTTCAGAGAGGCAGATACGCAGTATTTT	CASSGDGFREADTQYF
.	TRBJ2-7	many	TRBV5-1	TGCGCCAGCAGCACGAACACCCCTTTTTCCTACGAGCAGTACTTC	CASSTNTPFSYEQYF
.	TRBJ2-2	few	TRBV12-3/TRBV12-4	TGTGCCAGCAGTTTGGAGGGGGCTTCCCCCGCCGGGGAGCTGTTTTTT	CASSLEGASPAGELFF
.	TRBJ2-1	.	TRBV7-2	TGTGCCAGCAGCTCCTTTCAGGGTGGGGACAATGAGCAGTTCTTC	CASSSFQGGDNEQFF
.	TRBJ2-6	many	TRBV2	TGTGCCAGCAGTGCGAGCTCTGGGGCCAACGTCCTGACTTTC	CASSASSGANVLTF
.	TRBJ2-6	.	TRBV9	TGTGCCAGCAGCACCCACCCCTCTGGGGCCAACGTCCTGACTTTC	CASSTHPSGANVLTF
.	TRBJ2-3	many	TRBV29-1	TGCAGGAACTCCCTCACAGATACGCAGTATTTT	CRNSLTDTQYF
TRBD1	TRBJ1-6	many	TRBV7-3	TGTGCCAGCAGCTTAGGACAGGCTTCACCCCTCCACTTT	CASSLGQASPLHF
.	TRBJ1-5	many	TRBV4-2	TGTGCCAGCAGCTCGGGGGTGGGGCAGCCCCAGCATTTT	CASSSGVGQPQHF
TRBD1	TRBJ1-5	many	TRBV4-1	TGCGCCAGCAGCCTCTCAGGGGGCGGTCAGCCCCAGCATTTT	CASSLSGGGQPQHF
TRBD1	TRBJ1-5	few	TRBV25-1	TGTGCCAGCGCCACAGGGGTCGATCAGCCCCAGCATTTT	CASATGVDQPQHF
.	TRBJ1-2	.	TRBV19	TGTGCCAGTTACAGGGCTGGTGGCTACACCTTC	CASYRAGGYTF
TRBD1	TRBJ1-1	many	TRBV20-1	TGCAGTGCTAGAACGCCGGGACAGGGGGCATCATTAGCTTTCTTT	CSARTPGQGASLAFF
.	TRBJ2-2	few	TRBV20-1	TGCAGTGCCCCTAACCCCGGAACCGGGGAGCTGTTTTTT	CSAPNPGTGELFF
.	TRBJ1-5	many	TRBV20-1	TGCAGTGCTAGAGAAGTCCAGGGCATTGACCAGCCCCAGCATTTT	CSAREVQGIDQPQHF
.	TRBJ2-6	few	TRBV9	TGTGCCAGCAGCGTAGATGGAGGTTCTGGGGCCAACGTCCTGACTTTC	CASSVDGGSGANVLTF
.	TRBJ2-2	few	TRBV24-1	TGTGCCACCAGTGATTTAAACGGGGAGCTGTTTTTT	CATSDLNGELFF
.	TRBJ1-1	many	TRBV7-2	TGTGCCAGCACCTTTCAGGGGCTGACTGAAGCTTTCTTT	CASTFQGLTEAFF
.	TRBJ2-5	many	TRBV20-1	TGCAGTGCTAGAGACAGGGGCGGAGGGGAGACCCAGTACTTC	CSARDRGGGETQYF
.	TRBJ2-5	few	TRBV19	TGTGCCAGTAGTATAAATGTGGGGGGAGGAGAGACCCAGTACTTC	CASSINVGGGETQYF
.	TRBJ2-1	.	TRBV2	TGTGCCAGCAGTGCCAGCGGAAAGCATGAGCAGTTCTTC	CASSASGKHEQFF
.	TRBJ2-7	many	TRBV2	TGTGCCAGCAGTGTCACAGCAATCTCCTACGAGCAGTACTTC	CASSVTAISYEQYF
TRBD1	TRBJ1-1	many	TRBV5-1	TGCGCCAGCAGCTTGAGACAGGGGCGAAACACTGAAGCTTTCTTT	CASSLRQGRNTEAFF
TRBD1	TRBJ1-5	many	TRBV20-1	TGCAGTGCTAGAGCCAATCCAGGGGGCGGTCAGCCCCAGCATTTT	CSARANPGGGQPQHF
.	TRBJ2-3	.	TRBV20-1	TGCAGTCTCAGGGAAGATACGCAGTATTTT	CSLREDTQYF
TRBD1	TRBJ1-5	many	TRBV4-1	TGCGCCAGCAGCCCAGGACAGGGCCCACTCAATCAGCCCCAGCATTTT	CASSPGQGPLNQPQHF